This TCR beta chain was recovered during a study of CD8+ T cells in alopecia areata. About the study: Patients received oral tofacitinib, 5 to 10 mg twice daily, for moderate-to-severe alopecia areata.

This clone was seen just once. What it recognizes is unknown. The germline gives CDR1 SNHLY, CDR2 FYNNEI. Trimming took off 5 bases at V and 10 bases at J, with 15 bases between the two ends. The CDR3 has 14 residues. Regarding the study as a whole: Mice showed TCR sharing more clearly than patients did, possibly owing to HLA.

Following RNA extraction, reverse transcription yielded cDNA that acted as the sequencing template. TCRdb keeps only in-frame clones here, not all; method: immunoSEQ multiplex PCR. The data contain 12,000 or so clones, about 59% of them singletons. It was from alopecia areata patients that lesional scalp punch biopsies and peripheral blood were collected. This clonotype was sampled from a human donor with alopecia areata. Material for sequencing was skin. The rearrangement uses TRBV2 and TRBJ1-6, with D possibly matching TRBD1 (5 bases). CDR3: CASSSQGIISPLHF. CDR3 bases: TGTGCCAGCAGTTCCCAGGGAATCATCTCACCCCTCCACTTT.